One sample yielded the 2 T cell receptor beta chains listed below, sequenced in a study of T-cell memory formation after mild COVID-19. In TCRdb, the 5' RACE reads were re-called with MiXCR into one record per CDR3 protein. Altogether around 300,000 distinct CDR3 sequences are present, roughly an eighth being singletons, with the ten largest covering around a fifth. The sequenced sample was PBMCs or a T cell subset sorted from them (not recorded which). These receptors all come from a man aged 18 to 35 who had mild COVID-19 (a few samples of this study predate the infection). Cell type and time point are not known.

A few counts support this clonotype. The gene calls are TRBV6-2 or TRBV6-3 and TRBJ1-2, with D uncertain. Trimming removed 6 bases from V and 4 bases from J, with 9 bases in between. CDR1 is MNHEY and CDR2 is SVGEGT in the germline V gene. This CDR3 is built from 12 residues. The CDR3 loop reads CASRTRGYGYTF. The CDR3 bases are TGTGCCAGCAGGACCCGTGGCTATGGCTACACCTTC.

The chain carries TRBV5-1 and TRBJ1-2; weak D call: TRBD1 (5 bases). The CDR3 covers 16 residues. The germline V and J ends were trimmed by 5 bases and 2 bases, with 19 bases remaining between them. Germline CDR1 and CDR2: SGHRS and YFSETQ. The CDR3 loop is CASRKSPGPKNYGYTF. CDR3 bases: TGCGCCAGCAGGAAAAGCCCGGGACCGAAAAACTATGGCTACACCTTC.